A single TCR beta chain is shown here with its context. Its antigen is not yet known. Nothing much larger sits one base from this clone, and base qualities are not available. Measured from the cysteine to the phenylalanine, the CDR3 is 16 residues long. Only the CDR3 DNA is retained, 48 bases long and in frame from the first base. The junction shows trimming of 2 bases on V and 3 bases on J, and the gene matches do not reach 4 bases of it. CDR1 is given as SGHNT and CDR2 as YYREEE, both from the germline V gene (reference sequence). This specimen comes from a study of beta chain features in type 1 diabetes (dated by TCRdb to 2017 to 2018). Describing the broader study: No differences in mean age, gender distribution, total cell number or subset yield were found between patients and healthy donors. A total of roughly 100 million sorted cells were examined across all samples, and a strong correlation was observed between cell number per subset and RNA yield. In the study, recently diagnosed type 1 diabetes patients and matched healthy donors were compared on the TCRB repertoires of their sorted circulating CD4+ T cell subsets. Whereas all 30 or so donors provided naive and central memory subsets, regulatory and stem cell-like memory subsets were isolated from just 8 patients and roughly 8 healthy donors.

The High Capacity cDNA Reverse Transcription Kit was used to reverse transcribe all of the isolated RNA, meaning that expressed TCRB transcripts were what got sequenced. Naive, central memory and regulatory T cell samples underwent deep immunoSEQ sequencing, averaging around 4 million total reads per sample. After sorted cells were lysed in RLT buffer, RNA was extracted with DNase-treated RNeasy Micro or Mini kits, with the choice depending on cell number. To prevent cross-contamination, each cell subset was processed individually, whereas patient and healthy donor samples were processed jointly. Using the immunoSEQ multiplex PCR, TCRB sequences were amplified from cDNA into 87-bp fragments spanning the CDR3 region. Sequencing of the amplicons was performed on the Illumina HiSeq platform. In the source study's methods: Synthetic template baselines were used to correct PCR bias computationally, reads within Hamming distance 2 were collapsed together, and singletons that could not be merged were discarded. Reads were aligned against IMGT to assign V, D and J genes, CDR3 length and insertions or deletions at six rearrangement sites. Within each subset, clonotype counts were normalized to sorted cell number, and only after that were true diversity and Gini coefficients computed with the tcR R package. Repertoire sharing was quantified using the overlap coefficient calculated on TCRB nucleotide sequences. The clones in this table, taken by TCRdb from immuneACCESS, are in-frame only. Not every clone is retained; where verified, under half of the shortfall comes from an unresolved V gene, and the cause of the rest is unknown. V, J and clone size were drawn from that table, and D and trimming were deduced from the DNA. For this sample there are about 160,000 clones; 7% to 10% appear just once. Approximately 2.3% of the sample comes from the top ten.

The paper as a whole reports these results and caveats: Because cDNA rather than genomic DNA was sequenced, highly expressing activated cells could have been over-represented, although no difference in activation and CD3 levels was found between groups. Patients with type 1 diabetes made fewer insertions and deleted more nucleotides at VDJ recombination sites, implying thymic rearrangement abnormalities. In all four CD4+ subsets, TCRB CDR3 length was moderately but significantly shorter in type 1 diabetes patients. Naive, central memory and regulatory TCRB repertoires appeared more similar among patients than among healthy donors. Shorter templates might be favored by PCR, yet because patient and control samples were amplified and corrected together, any such skew would affect both groups equally. Only small numbers of individuals were included in the HLA sub-analyses, which left unresolved whether HLA type had any influence on TCRB rearrangement.

Each donor gave one peripheral blood draw, averaging roughly 0.11 L, which was collected into heparinised tubes. Naive, central memory, regulatory and stem cell-like memory CD4+ T cells were sorted on a BD FACSAria II using a panel including CD45RO, CCR7, CD25, CD127, CD95 and CD27. All sorted populations exceeded 98% purity. Right away, PBMCs were isolated by Lymphoprep density gradient centrifugation and were stained directly, with no culture step. To minimize batch effects, samples were stained and sorted in pairs, one healthy donor with one patient per experiment. The sequence was obtained from a woman aged 18-35 years in good health. The specimen was central memory CD4+ T cells from blood. Recombination joined TRBV5-4 with TRBJ2-3, with 12 bases matching TRBD2. CDR3 loop: CASSLPGLAGTDTQYF. The sequenced DNA: TGTGCCAGCAGCTTACCTGGACTAGCGGGGACAGATACGCAGTATTTT.